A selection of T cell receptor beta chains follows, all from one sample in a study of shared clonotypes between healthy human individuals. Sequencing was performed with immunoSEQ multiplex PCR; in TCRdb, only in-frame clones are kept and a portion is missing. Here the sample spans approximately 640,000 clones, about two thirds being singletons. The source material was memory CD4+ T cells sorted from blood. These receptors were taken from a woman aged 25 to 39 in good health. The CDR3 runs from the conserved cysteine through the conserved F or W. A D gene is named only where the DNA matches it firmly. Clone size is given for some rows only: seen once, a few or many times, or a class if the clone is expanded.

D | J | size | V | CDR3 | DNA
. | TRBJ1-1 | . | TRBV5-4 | CASSLGPPQSLYTEAFF | TGTGCCAGCAGCTTGGGCCCCCCCCAAAGTCTTTACACTGAAGCTTTCTTT
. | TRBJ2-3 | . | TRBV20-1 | CSAPKTDTQYF | TGCAGTGCTCCGAAAACAGATACGCAGTATTTT
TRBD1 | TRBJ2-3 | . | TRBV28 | CASSIKGQGIGDTQYF | TGTGCCAGCAGCATTAAAGGACAGGGGATTGGAGATACGCAGTATTTT
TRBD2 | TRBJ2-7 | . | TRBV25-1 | CASSARGGDSYEQYF | TGTGCCAGCAGTGCCCGGGGGGGGGATTCCTACGAGCAGTACTTC
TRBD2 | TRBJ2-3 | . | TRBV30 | CAWRAGTSGTDTQYF | TGTGCCTGGAGGGCTGGGACTAGCGGCACAGATACGCAGTATTTT
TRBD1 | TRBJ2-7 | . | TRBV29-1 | CSVPGQGNYEQYF | TGCAGCGTTCCGGGACAGGGGAATTACGAGCAGTACTTC
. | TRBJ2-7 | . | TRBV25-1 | CASSEPGGASGYEQYF | TGTGCCAGCAGTGAACCCGGGGGCGCCTCGGGCTACGAGCAGTACTTC
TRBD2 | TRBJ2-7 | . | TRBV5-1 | CASSTGGSYEQYF | TGCGCCAGCAGCACGGGAGGCTCCTACGAGCAGTACTTC
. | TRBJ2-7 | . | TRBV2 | CASSEALPRKGTYEQYF | TGTGCCAGCAGTGAAGCGCTTCCACGCAAGGGGACCTACGAGCAGTACTTC
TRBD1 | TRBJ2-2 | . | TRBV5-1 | CASSLGTETNTGELFF | TGCGCCAGCAGCCTGGGGACAGAGACGAACACCGGGGAGCTGTTTTTT
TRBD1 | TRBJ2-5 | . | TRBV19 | CASSIGDRETQYF | TGTGCCAGTAGTATAGGGGACAGGGAGACCCAGTACTTC
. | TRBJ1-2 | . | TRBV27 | CASSIGLNRANYGYTF | TGTGCCAGCAGTATTGGACTGAACAGAGCTAACTATGGCTACACCTTC
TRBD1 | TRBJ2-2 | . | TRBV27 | CASTMTGMGLNTGELFF | TGTGCCAGCACCATGACAGGGATGGGGCTGAACACCGGGGAGCTGTTTTTT
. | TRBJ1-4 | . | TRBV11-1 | CASSLIGGLGEKLFF | TGTGCCAGCAGCTTAATCGGGGGCTTGGGCGAAAAACTGTTTTTT
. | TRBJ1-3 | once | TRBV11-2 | CASSSQGGSGNTIYF | TGTGCCAGCAGCTCCCAGGGAGGATCTGGAAACACCATATATTTT
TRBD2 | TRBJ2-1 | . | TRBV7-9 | CASSERLASYNEQFF | TGTGCCAGCAGCGAGAGACTAGCGTCCTACAATGAGCAGTTCTTC
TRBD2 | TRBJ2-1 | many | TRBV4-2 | CASSQDVLAGDEQFF | TGTGCCAGCAGCCAAGATGTACTAGCGGGAGATGAGCAGTTCTTC
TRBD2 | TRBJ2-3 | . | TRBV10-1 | CASSESTTGLAVIADTQYF | TGCGCCAGCAGTGAGTCTACTACGGGACTAGCCGTAATCGCAGATACGCAGTATTTT
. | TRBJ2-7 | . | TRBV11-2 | CASSINSYEQYF | TGTGCCAGCAGCATAAATTCCTACGAGCAGTACTTC
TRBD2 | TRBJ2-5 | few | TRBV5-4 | CASSSGTNQETQYF | TGTGCCAGCAGCTCGGGGACTAACCAAGAGACCCAGTACTTC
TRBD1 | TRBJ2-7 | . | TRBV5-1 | CASSTGQGPLEQYF | TGCGCCAGCAGCACAGGACAGGGACCCCTCGAGCAGTACTTC
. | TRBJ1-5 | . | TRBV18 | CASSDGGMRNQPQHF | TGTGCCAGCTCAGATGGGGGGATGCGCAATCAGCCCCAGCATTTT
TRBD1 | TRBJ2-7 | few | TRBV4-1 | CASSPNWGQGFYEQYF | TGCGCCAGCAGCCCTAACTGGGGACAGGGGTTTTACGAGCAGTACTTC
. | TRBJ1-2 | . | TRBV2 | CASRERVVSPACTF | TGTGCCAGCAGGGAAAGGGTTGTCTCACCCGCCTGCACCTTC
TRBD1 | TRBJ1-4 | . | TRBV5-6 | CASSLRTGSNEKLFF | TGTGCCAGCAGCTTGAGGACAGGGTCAAATGAAAAACTGTTTTTT
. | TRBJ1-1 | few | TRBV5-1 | CASRFGVNTEAFF | TGCGCCAGCAGGTTTGGGGTGAACACTGAAGCTTTCTTT
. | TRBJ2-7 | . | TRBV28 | CASSSPGTATYEQYF | TGTGCCAGCAGTTCGCCCGGGACGGCAACCTACGAGCAGTACTTC
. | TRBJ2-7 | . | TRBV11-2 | CASSLATSFPYEQYF | TGTGCCAGCAGCTTAGCTACGTCTTTCCCCTACGAGCAGTACTTC
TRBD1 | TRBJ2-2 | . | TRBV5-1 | CASSLDTGGRTGELFF | TGCGCCAGCAGTCTTGATACAGGGGGCAGGACCGGGGAGCTGTTTTTT
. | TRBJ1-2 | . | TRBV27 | CASSLTRENYGYTF | TGTGCCAGCAGTTTAACCAGGGAGAACTATGGCTACACCTTC
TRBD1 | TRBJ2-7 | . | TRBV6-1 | CASSRQGPLLGQYF | TGTGCCAGCAGTAGACAGGGGCCGCTACTGGGGCAGTACTTC
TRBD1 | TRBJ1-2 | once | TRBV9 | CASSGIQGARAYGYTF | TGTGCCAGCAGCGGTATCCAGGGGGCGCGGGCTTATGGCTACACCTTC
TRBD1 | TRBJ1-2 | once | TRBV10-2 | CASRGQGQTNGYTF | TGCGCCAGCAGAGGTCAGGGACAGACGAATGGCTACACCTTC
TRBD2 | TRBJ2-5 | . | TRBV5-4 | CASSLVDGRAGETQYF | TGTGCCAGCAGCTTGGTGGACGGGAGGGCCGGTGAGACCCAGTACTTC
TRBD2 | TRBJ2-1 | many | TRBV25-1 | CASSEYGLAGFCYNEQFF | TGTGCCAGCAGTGAATACGGGCTAGCGGGCTTCTGCTACAATGAGCAGTTCTTC
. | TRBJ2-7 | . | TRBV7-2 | CASSLGPDPGYEQYF | TGTGCCAGCAGCTTAGGCCCGGATCCTGGCTACGAGCAGTACTTC
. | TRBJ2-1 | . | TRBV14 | CASSLQASYEQFF | TGTGCCAGCAGCCTGCAGGCTAGCTACGAGCAGTTCTTC
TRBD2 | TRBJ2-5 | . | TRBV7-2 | CASSYSGSLGETQYF | TGTGCCAGCAGCTATAGCGGGAGTCTGGGTGAGACCCAGTACTTC
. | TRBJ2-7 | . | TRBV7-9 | CASSQGGNIMAEQYF | TGTGCCAGCAGTCAGGGGGGAAACATCATGGCCGAGCAGTACTTC
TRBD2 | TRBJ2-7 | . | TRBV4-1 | CASSHYQTSGRAYEQYF | TGCGCCAGCAGCCATTATCAGACTAGCGGGAGGGCCTACGAGCAGTACTTC
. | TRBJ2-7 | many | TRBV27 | CASSWTHEQYF | TGTGCCAGCAGTTGGACTCACGAGCAGTACTTC
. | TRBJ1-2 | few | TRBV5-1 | CASSAQTSANYGYTF | TGCGCCAGCAGCGCTCAGACCTCCGCCAACTATGGCTACACCTTC
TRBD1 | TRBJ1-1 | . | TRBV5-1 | CASSASTGGSTEAFF | TGCGCCAGCAGCGCTTCGACAGGGGGCTCCACTGAAGCTTTCTTT
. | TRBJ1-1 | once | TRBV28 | CASSYDRLNTEAFF | TGTGCCAGCAGTTACGACAGGCTGAACACTGAAGCTTTCTTT
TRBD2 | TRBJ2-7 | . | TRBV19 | CASRGRTSGRTDSYEQYF | TGTGCCAGTAGAGGACGCACTAGCGGGAGGACCGACTCCTACGAGCAGTACTTC
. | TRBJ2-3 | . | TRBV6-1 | CASIVHPSTDTQYF | TGTGCCAGCATCGTCCACCCTAGCACAGATACGCAGTATTTT